Included here is one T cell receptor (beta chain) sequence, with context. This entry comes from a study of OX40 agonist ivuxolimab in advanced cancers. The method was immunoSEQ multiplex PCR; TCRdb's version includes in-frame clones alone and lacks a portion of them. The sample lists roughly 70,000 clones; about 83% were seen once. V lost 0 bases and J 11 bases, leaving 9 bases between the germline ends. Germline loops: CDR1 SGHDT, CDR2 YYEEEE. This CDR3 has 11 residues. The specimen comprised CD4+ or CD8+ T cells sorted from blood, sampled in a trial of the OX40 agonist ivuxolimab. The receptor was derived from an adult with an advanced solid tumor such as melanoma, head and neck, liver or kidney cancer. This chain uses TRBV5-6 with TRBJ2-7; no definite D call. CDR3 nucleotide sequence: TGTGCCAGCAGCTTGGGAGTCATGGAGTACTTC. Translation: CASSLGVMEYF.